The rows below give T cell receptor beta chains drawn from one sample of a study of blood T cell repertoires in COVID-19. The table came from immunoSEQ multiplex PCR; TCRdb's copy has only in-frame clones and leaves some out. The sample shows around 99,000 clones, nearly 85% of them seen only once. Sequencing was done on a sample of peripheral blood. The receptors derive from a woman between 45 and 60 years old with acute or convalescent COVID-19. CDR3s leave out the opening cysteine and the closing phenylalanine or tryptophan.

len: 14; j_gene: TRBJ2-6; v_gene: TRBV7-9; CDR3aa: ASSYGRGSGGNVLT
len: 10; j_gene: TRBJ1-2; v_gene: TRBV12-5; CDR3aa: ASGLSGVGYT
len: 14; j_gene: TRBJ1-2; v_gene: TRBV4-1; CDR3aa: ASSQEGAGANYGYT
len: 12; j_gene: TRBJ1-2; v_gene: TRBV4-2; CDR3aa: ASSQDHSFDGYT
len: 15; j_gene: TRBJ2-3; v_gene: TRBV24-1; CDR3aa: ATSVPGYPSSTDTQY
len: 11; j_gene: TRBJ2-1; v_gene: TRBV30; CDR3aa: AWSVRGGHEQF
len: 13; j_gene: TRBJ2-7; v_gene: TRBV7-6; CDR3aa: ASSLEGQGGYEQY
len: 11; j_gene: TRBJ1-1; v_gene: TRBV5-1; CDR3aa: ASSGVGGTEAF
len: 13; j_gene: TRBJ2-3; v_gene: TRBV7-8; CDR3aa: ASSPSSSGSGTQY
len: 13; j_gene: TRBJ2-1; v_gene: TRBV6-5; CDR3aa: ASIPRTGGHNEQF
len: 12; j_gene: TRBJ1-1; v_gene: TRBV27; CDR3aa: ASTMRGGYTEAF
len: 12; j_gene: TRBJ2-1; v_gene: TRBV9; CDR3aa: ASTPSGGNNEQF
len: 13; j_gene: TRBJ2-2; v_gene: TRBV27; CDR3aa: ASSHRVLNTGELF
len: 10; j_gene: TRBJ1-4; v_gene: TRBV20-1; CDR3aa: SASPGNEKLF
len: 14; j_gene: TRBJ1-1; v_gene: TRBV4-1; CDR3aa: ASSQAPTTGASEAF
len: 12; j_gene: TRBJ1-2; v_gene: TRBV6-1; CDR3aa: ASSEVGGKRGYT
len: 12; j_gene: TRBJ2-4; v_gene: TRBV11-3; CDR3aa: ASSLEGGTGIQY
len: 9; j_gene: TRBJ1-1; v_gene: TRBV19; CDR3aa: ATGRQGEAF
len: 13; j_gene: TRBJ1-4; v_gene: TRBV19; CDR3aa: ASSIGEEANEKLF
len: 12; j_gene: TRBJ1-2; v_gene: TRBV5-4; CDR3aa: ASSGGTGGYGYT
len: 13; j_gene: TRBJ1-2; v_gene: TRBV6-5; CDR3aa: ASSYSDRNNYGYT
len: 15; j_gene: TRBJ2-5; v_gene: TRBV21-1; CDR3aa: ASSTRLTSGGAETQY
len: 11; j_gene: TRBJ2-1; v_gene: TRBV6-6; CDR3aa: ASSGGKDNEQF
len: 15; j_gene: TRBJ2-2; v_gene: TRBV9; CDR3aa: ASSASNGGANTGELF
len: 12; j_gene: TRBJ2-3; v_gene: TRBV6-5; CDR3aa: ASSYATGRTGQY
len: 11; j_gene: TRBJ2-7; v_gene: TRBV6-5; CDR3aa: ASSYSSNYEQY
len: 12; j_gene: TRBJ1-2; v_gene: TRBV11-2; CDR3aa: ASSSTRQGDGYT
len: 14; j_gene: TRBJ2-7; v_gene: TRBV6-6; CDR3aa: ASSYPGTGFSYEQY
len: 11; j_gene: TRBJ1-1; v_gene: TRBV6-5; CDR3aa: ASRLTGITEAF
len: 12; j_gene: TRBJ2-2; v_gene: TRBV5-6; CDR3aa: ASSLRTGTGELF
len: 13; j_gene: TRBJ2-7; v_gene: TRBV6-5; CDR3aa: ASRWGQSVTYEQY
len: 13; j_gene: TRBJ2-7; v_gene: TRBV28; CDR3aa: ASTSGGGSSYEQY
len: 10; j_gene: TRBJ1-2; v_gene: TRBV6-5; CDR3aa: ASRGRSIGYT
len: 14; j_gene: TRBJ2-3; v_gene: TRBV5-1; CDR3aa: ASSLAGAGGQDTQY
len: 12; j_gene: TRBJ1-5; v_gene: TRBV3-1/TRBV3-2; CDR3aa: ASSQAGRDQPQH
len: 12; j_gene: TRBJ2-1; v_gene: TRBV5-1; CDR3aa: ASSYGLARGEQF
len: 9; j_gene: TRBJ1-2; v_gene: TRBV27; CDR3aa: ASSGLDGYT
len: 13; j_gene: TRBJ1-2; v_gene: TRBV5-4; CDR3aa: ASSYGTRKNYGYT
len: 11; j_gene: TRBJ2-3; v_gene: TRBV9; CDR3aa: ASSPNFADTQY
len: 17; j_gene: TRBJ1-6; v_gene: TRBV10-3; CDR3aa: ATASQGAGVSSYNSPLH
len: 17; j_gene: TRBJ2-5; v_gene: TRBV4-1; CDR3aa: ASSQETRAGGPIGETQY
len: 11; j_gene: TRBJ1-6; v_gene: TRBV6-5; CDR3aa: ASSQTGESPLH